This TCR beta chain was observed in a study of cytomegalovirus exposure and HLA in healthy donors. Study at large: The 110 million or so unique TCR beta sequences, from roughly 170 million T cells, were found by an earlier analysis.

In regard to this clone: Antigen unknown.

Trimming left V 6 bases short and J 8 bases short, with 11 bases between. Germline CDR1 reads SGHTA; CDR2 reads FQGNSA. The CDR3 contains 12 residues. PCR amplification relied on 60 Vbeta primers (plus 13 Jbeta primers). Profiling relied on immunoSEQ multiplex PCR, and the TCRdb table lists in-frame clones only, not all of them. Of roughly 160,000 clones in the sample, around 73% were seen once. Study-wide results and limits: What was likely a sequencing artifact was a cluster of highly shared sequence variants.

This clonotype originated in a woman in her late teens or twenties in good health and CMV-seropositive. The V call is TRBV7-2, the J call TRBJ2-1; no reliable D call. Sequenced material: PBMCs. The CDR3 sequence is CASRQTADEQFF. The CDR3 DNA is TGTGCCAGCAGACAGACCGCTGATGAGCAGTTCTTC.